This passage covers 19 T cell receptor beta chains from one sample sequenced in a study of blood T cell repertoires in COVID-19. Sequencing used immunoSEQ multiplex PCR; TCRdb keeps in-frame clones, though not all of them. The sample holds 85,000 to 100,000 clones, roughly 80% seen once. Source material: peripheral blood. These receptors were obtained from a woman aged 55-70 years with acute or convalescent COVID-19.

This sequence joins TRBV7-9 and TRBJ1-2; 8 bases fit TRBD1. Germline lookup yields CDR1 SEHNR and CDR2 FQNEAQ (reference sequence). This CDR3 has 14 residues. V shed 1 base, J shed 5 bases, and the junction held 3 bases outside the gene matches. This CDR3 reads CASSLGTGRYGYTF. CDR3 bases: TGTGCCAGCAGCTTAGGGACAGGGCGGTATGGCTACACCTTC.

The rearrangement joins TRBV2 to TRBJ1-5; D is ambiguous. The germline V and J ends were trimmed by 3 bases and 3 bases, with 15 bases remaining between them. The CDR3 runs to 16 residues. Germline CDR1 reads SNHLY; CDR2 reads FYNNEI. This CDR3 is CASSDLRGRSNQPQHF. CDR3 nucleotides: TGTGCCAGCAGTGACCTGCGTGGTAGATCCAATCAGCCCCAGCATTTT.

This rearrangement joins TRBV24-1 to TRBJ2-7, with 9 bases aligning to TRBD1. The CDR3 length is 15 residues. Germline values: CDR1 KGHDR, CDR2 SFDVKD. Trimming removed 4 bases from V and 4 bases from J; junction bases left unmatched: 7. The CDR3 spells CATSDSGTGKYEQYF. In DNA form, the CDR3 reads TGTGCCACCAGTGACTCCGGGACAGGGAAATACGAGCAGTACTTC.

The V call is TRBV5-1, the J call TRBJ1-3; 8 bases align to TRBD1. This CDR3 has 14 residues. Germline CDR1 reads SGHRS; CDR2 reads YFSETQ. The V and J ends lost 3 bases and 2 bases, in that order; junction bases with no gene match: 1. CDR3 loop: CASSSGQAGNTIYF. The DNA of the CDR3 is TGCGCCAGCAGCTCGGGACAGGCTGGAAACACCATATATTTT.

The CDR3 is CASSPGGAHEQFF. For the CDR3, the DNA is TGTGCCAGCAGCCCGGGGGGGGCCCATGAGCAGTTCTTC. This chain uses TRBV5-5 with TRBJ2-1, with 8 bases identical to TRBD2. The CDR3 totals 13 residues. Looked up from germline, CDR1 is SGHKS and CDR2 is YYEKEE (reference sequence). After removal of 4 bases from V and 8 bases from J, the junction contained 5 bases not matched to a gene.

The V and J genes are TRBV30 and TRBJ1-6, with TRBD1 as a possible D gene (6 bases). Germline lookup yields CDR1 GTSNPN and CDR2 SVGIG (reference sequence). The CDR3 loop spans 14 amino acids. V dropped 7 bases and J dropped 6 bases, with 16 bases sitting between them. CDR3 in amino acids: CAYNREPLNSPLHF. The CDR3 DNA follows: TGTGCCTACAACAGGGAACCCCTTAATTCACCCCTCCACTTT.

This chain links TRBV4-3 with TRBJ1-5; TRBD1 might be the D (6 bases). V lost 4 bases and J lost 1, with 11 bases in between. CDR3 length: 15 residues. Germline lookup yields CDR1 LGHNA and CDR2 YSLEER. Here the CDR3 DNA reads TGCGCCAGCAGCCGGGACATTTTGAGCAATCAGCCCCAGCATTTT. Translated: CASSRDILSNQPQHF.

This rearrangement joins TRBV7-9 to TRBJ2-1; 11 nucleotides align to TRBD2. J lost 9 bases, V lost 4 bases, and 11 bases had no gene match. Germline CDR1 SEHNR, CDR2 FQNEAQ (reference sequence). CDR3 length: 16 amino acids. CDR3 protein: CASSSTLAGGLAEQFF. The CDR3, as DNA: TGTGCCAGCAGCTCGACGTTAGCGGGGGGGCTAGCTGAGCAGTTCTTC.

The DNA for the CDR3 is TGTGCCAGCAGTTTAGGACTAGCGGGGGGTTCGACCTACAATGAGCAGTTCTTC. This translates into CASSLGLAGGSTYNEQFF. This sequence joins TRBV28 and TRBJ2-1; 14 bases align to TRBD2. With V trimmed by 2 bases and J by 2 bases, 5 bases remained unmatched. The germline CDR1 and CDR2 sequences are MDHEN and SYDVKM. The CDR3 is 18 amino acids.

This chain links TRBV5-4 with TRBJ2-7, with D unresolved. Trimming cost V 4 bases and J 3 bases, with 11 bases left between them. This CDR3 spans 13 amino acids. The germline V gene has CDR1 SGHNT and CDR2 YYREEE (reference sequence). The CDR3 nucleotides read TGTGCCAGCAGCCCCAGTGGGCACTACGAGCAGTACTTC. Encoded protein: CASSPSGHYEQYF.

The chain is built from TRBV27 and TRBJ1-2; D perhaps matches TRBD1 (5 bases). Germline assignment: CDR1 MNHEY and CDR2 SMNVEV (reference sequence). The V and J ends lost 5 bases and 1 base respectively, with 20 bases between them. This CDR3 is built from 17 residues. CDR3 sequence: CASSPRDFPDVNYGYTF. CDR3 nucleotides: TGTGCCAGCAGTCCCCGGGACTTCCCAGACGTTAACTATGGCTACACCTTC.

This clone was observed a single time. The chain combines TRBV7-2 with TRBJ1-1; D remains unclear. This CDR3 spans 14 amino acids. The germline CDR1 and CDR2 sequences are SGHTA and FQGNSA. The V end was cut by 3 bases, the J end by 6 bases, with 14 bases between. In DNA, the CDR3 is TGTGCCAGCAGCTTCGGTGGTTCTAAGTCTGAAGCTTTCTTT. Protein product: CASSFGGSKSEAFF.

The chain joins TRBV5-4 to TRBJ2-5, with 8 bases identical to TRBD2. CDR3 size: 14 residues. V lost 0 bases and J lost 3; bases outside the gene matches: 1. Germline V gene lookup returns CDR1 SGHNT and CDR2 YYREEE (reference sequence). CDR3 nucleotides: TGTGCCAGCAGCTTGGAGCGGGGGAAAGAGACCCAGTACTTC. Translated, it gives CASSLERGKETQYF.

V and J are TRBV19 and TRBJ2-7; 7 bases are shared with TRBD2. This CDR3 has 15 residues. V shed 3 bases, J shed 3 bases, and the junction held 8 bases outside the gene matches. Germline V lookup: CDR1 LNHDA, CDR2 SQIVND (reference sequence). CDR3 amino acids: CASSISAGPLYEQYF. Here the CDR3 DNA reads TGTGCCAGTAGTATCTCAGCGGGGCCCCTCTACGAGCAGTACTTC.

This chain connects TRBV24-1 to TRBJ2-7, with 8 bases fitting TRBD1. Germline CDR1 and CDR2: KGHDR and SFDVKD. The V and J ends lost 5 bases and 5 bases, in that order; junction bases with no gene match: 7. CDR3 size: 14 residues. The DNA for the CDR3 is TGTGCCACCAGTGCAGGCAGGGGGCCGGACGAGCAGTACTTC. Translated, it gives CATSAGRGPDEQYF.

CDR3 sequence: CASSGGHHYSNQPQHF. The DNA for the CDR3 is TGCGCCAGCAGTGGGGGACACCACTATAGCAATCAGCCCCAGCATTTT. This chain uses TRBV10-1 with TRBJ1-5, with D possibly matching TRBD1 (6 bases). CDR1 is WNHNN, CDR2 SYGVQD, per germline (reference sequence). The CDR3 covers 16 residues. Trimming took 4 bases from V and 0 from J, leaving 13 bases between them.

The chain employs TRBV6-5 and TRBJ2-1; 11 nucleotides match TRBD2. The junction had 7 bases not matched to a gene; V was cut back by 6 bases and J by 6 bases. The CDR3 extends over 15 amino acids. Germline V CDR1 and CDR2: MNHEY, SVGAGI. The CDR3 spells CASRLTSGVINEQFF. The CDR3 region has the DNA TGTGCCAGCAGACTGACTAGCGGGGTGATCAATGAGCAGTTCTTC.

The table lists this clone with a count of one. The rearrangement links TRBV15 to TRBJ1-4; TRBD1 is a possible D gene (5 bases). The germline V and J ends were trimmed by 3 bases and 3 bases, with 11 bases remaining between them. The CDR3 totals 15 residues. The V gene's germline CDR1 is LNHNV and CDR2 YYDKDF (reference sequence). CDR3 in DNA: TGTGCCACCAGCAGGGACCTAGGGGCTAATGAAAAACTGTTTTTT. Its protein product is CATSRDLGANEKLFF.

This clone showed up just once. The V gene is TRBV30, the J gene TRBJ1-5; TRBD1 aligns across 7 bases. CDR1 and CDR2 (germline): GTSNPN, SVGIG (reference sequence). The CDR3 has 13 amino acids. The V and J ends lost 1 base and 6 bases, in that order; junction bases with no gene match: 3. The CDR3 nucleotides are TGTGCCTGGAGTGAAGGGGGCCGTCAGCCCCAGCATTTT. As protein: CAWSEGGRQPQHF.